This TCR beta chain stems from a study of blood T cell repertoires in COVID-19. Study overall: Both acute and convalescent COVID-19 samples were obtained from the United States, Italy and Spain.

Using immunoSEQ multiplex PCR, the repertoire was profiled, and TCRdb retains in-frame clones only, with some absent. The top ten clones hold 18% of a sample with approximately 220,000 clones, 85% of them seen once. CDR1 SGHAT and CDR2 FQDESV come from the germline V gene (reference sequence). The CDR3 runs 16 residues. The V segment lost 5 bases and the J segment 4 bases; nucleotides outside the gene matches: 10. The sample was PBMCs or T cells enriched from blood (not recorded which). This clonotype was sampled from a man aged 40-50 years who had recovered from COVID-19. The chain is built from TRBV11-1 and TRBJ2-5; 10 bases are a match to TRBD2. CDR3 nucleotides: TGTGCCAGCAGCCCAAGGACTAGCGGAGGGGTAGAGACCCAGTACTTC. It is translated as CASSPRTSGGVETQYF.